Detailed here is one T cell receptor (beta chain). Antigen unknown. Enrollment shut out patients with autoimmune disease history or systemic immunosuppression. The data stem from a study of OX40 agonist ivuxolimab in advanced cancers. Overall study results and limits: On average, a greater number of expanded clones characterised CD8+ T cells relative to CD4+.

Using immunoSEQ multiplex PCR, the repertoire was profiled, and TCRdb retains in-frame clones only, with some absent. The top ten hold under 5.5% of the sample, which has over 30,000 clones, 80% to 95% seen once. Germline-derived CDR1 and CDR2 are SGHRS and YFSETQ. The CDR3 loop spans 14 amino acids. The V end was cut by 4 bases, the J end by 4 bases, with 12 bases between. The specimen comprised CD4+ or CD8+ T cells sorted from blood, sampled in a trial of the OX40 agonist ivuxolimab. The chain links TRBV5-1 to TRBJ2-1, with D possibly TRBD1 on 6 matching bases. This TCR came from an adult with an advanced solid tumor such as melanoma, head and neck, liver or kidney cancer. CDR3 coding DNA: TGCGCCAGCAGCCAACCCGGACAGTACAATGAGCAGTTCTTC. Protein: CASSQPGQYNEQFF.